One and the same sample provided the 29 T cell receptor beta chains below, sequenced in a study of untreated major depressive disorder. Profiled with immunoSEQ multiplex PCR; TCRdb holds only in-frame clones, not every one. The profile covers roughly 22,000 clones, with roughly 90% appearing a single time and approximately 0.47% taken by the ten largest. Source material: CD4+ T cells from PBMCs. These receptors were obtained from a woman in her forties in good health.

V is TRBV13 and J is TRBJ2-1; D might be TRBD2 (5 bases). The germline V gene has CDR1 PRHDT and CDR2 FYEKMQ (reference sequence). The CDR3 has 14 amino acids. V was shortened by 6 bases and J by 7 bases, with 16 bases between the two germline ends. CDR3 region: CASSTRLGSNEQFF. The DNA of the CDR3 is TGTGCCAGCAGTACAAGGTTGGGGAGTAATGAGCAGTTCTTC.

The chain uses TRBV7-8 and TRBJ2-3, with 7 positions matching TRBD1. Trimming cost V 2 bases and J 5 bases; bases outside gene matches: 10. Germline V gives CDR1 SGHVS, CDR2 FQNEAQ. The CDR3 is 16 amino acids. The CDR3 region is CASSLSGQAAVDTQYF. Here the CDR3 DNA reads TGTGCCAGCAGCTTATCTGGACAGGCCGCGGTAGATACGCAGTATTTT.

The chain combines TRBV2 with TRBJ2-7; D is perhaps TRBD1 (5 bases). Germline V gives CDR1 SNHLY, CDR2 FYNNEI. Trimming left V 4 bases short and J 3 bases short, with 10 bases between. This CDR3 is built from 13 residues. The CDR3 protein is CASSGTPYYEQYF. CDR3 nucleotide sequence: TGTGCCAGCAGTGGGACACCCTACTACGAGCAGTACTTC.

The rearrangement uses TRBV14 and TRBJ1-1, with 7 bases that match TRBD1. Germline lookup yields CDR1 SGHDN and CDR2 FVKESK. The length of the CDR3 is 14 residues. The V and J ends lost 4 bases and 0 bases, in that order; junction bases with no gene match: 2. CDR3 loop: CASSPTGLNTEAFF. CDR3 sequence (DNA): TGTGCCAGCAGCCCGACAGGGTTGAACACTGAAGCTTTCTTT.

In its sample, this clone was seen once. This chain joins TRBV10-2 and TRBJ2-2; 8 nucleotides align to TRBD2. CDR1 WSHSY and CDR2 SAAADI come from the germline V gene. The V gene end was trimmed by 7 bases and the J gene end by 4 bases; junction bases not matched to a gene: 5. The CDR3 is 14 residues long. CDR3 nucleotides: TGCGCCAGCACCCGGACTAGCCGCACCGGGGAGCTGTTTTTT. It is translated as CASTRTSRTGELFF.

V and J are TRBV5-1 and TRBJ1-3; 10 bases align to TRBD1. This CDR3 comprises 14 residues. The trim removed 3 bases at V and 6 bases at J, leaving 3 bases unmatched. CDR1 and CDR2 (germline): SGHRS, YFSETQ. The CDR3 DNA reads TGCGCCAGCAGCTCCGGGACAGGGGCAAACACCATATATTTT. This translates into CASSSGTGANTIYF.

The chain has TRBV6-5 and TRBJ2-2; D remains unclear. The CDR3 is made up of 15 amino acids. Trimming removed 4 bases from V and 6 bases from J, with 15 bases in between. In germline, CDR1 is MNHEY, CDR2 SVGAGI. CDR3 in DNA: TGTGCCAGCAGTTCCAAGTACCTCCACGCCGGGGAGCTGTTTTTT. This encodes CASSSKYLHAGELFF.

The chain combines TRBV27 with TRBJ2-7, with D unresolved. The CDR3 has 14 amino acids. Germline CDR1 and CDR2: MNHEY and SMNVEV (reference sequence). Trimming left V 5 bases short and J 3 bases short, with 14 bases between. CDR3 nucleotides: TGTGCCAGCAGTCCCAATAGTGCTCTCTACGAGCAGTACTTC. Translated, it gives CASSPNSALYEQYF.

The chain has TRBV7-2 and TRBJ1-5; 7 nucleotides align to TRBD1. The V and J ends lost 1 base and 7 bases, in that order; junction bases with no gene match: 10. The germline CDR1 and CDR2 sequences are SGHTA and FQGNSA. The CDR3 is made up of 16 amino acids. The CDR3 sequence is CASSLEVWAGGQPQHF. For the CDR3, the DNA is TGTGCCAGCAGCTTAGAGGTGTGGGCAGGGGGGCAGCCCCAGCATTTT.

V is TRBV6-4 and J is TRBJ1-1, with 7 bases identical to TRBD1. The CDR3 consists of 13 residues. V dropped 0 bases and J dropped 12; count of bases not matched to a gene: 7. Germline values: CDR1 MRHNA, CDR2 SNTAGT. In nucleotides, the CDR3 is TGTGCCAGCAGTGACTCGAAGGGGGCAGCGACTTTCTTT. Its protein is CASSDSKGAATFF.

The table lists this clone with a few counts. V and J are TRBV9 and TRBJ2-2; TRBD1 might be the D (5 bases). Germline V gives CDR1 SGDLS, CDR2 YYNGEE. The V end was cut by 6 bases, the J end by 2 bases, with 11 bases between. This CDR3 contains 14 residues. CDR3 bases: TGTGCCAGCACCCGGACAAGCAACACCGGGGAGCTGTTTTTT. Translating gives CASTRTSNTGELFF.

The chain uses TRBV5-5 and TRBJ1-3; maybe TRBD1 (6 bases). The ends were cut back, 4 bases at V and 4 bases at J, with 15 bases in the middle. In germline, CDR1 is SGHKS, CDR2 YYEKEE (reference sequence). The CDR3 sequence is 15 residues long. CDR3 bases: TGTGCCAGCAGCCCAACACAGGGTTTGGGAAACACCATATATTTT. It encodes CASSPTQGLGNTIYF.

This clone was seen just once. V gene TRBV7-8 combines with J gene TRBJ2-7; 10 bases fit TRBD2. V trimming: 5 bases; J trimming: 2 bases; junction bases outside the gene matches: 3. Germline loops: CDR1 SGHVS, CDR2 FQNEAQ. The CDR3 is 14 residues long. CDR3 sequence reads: CASSLSGGPYEQYV. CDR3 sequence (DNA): TGTGCCAGCAGCCTTAGCGGGGGGCCCTACGAGCAGTACGTC.

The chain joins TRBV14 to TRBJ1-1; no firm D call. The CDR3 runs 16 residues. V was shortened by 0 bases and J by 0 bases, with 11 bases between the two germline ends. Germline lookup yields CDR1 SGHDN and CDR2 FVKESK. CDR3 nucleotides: TGTGCCAGCAGCCAAGATCAGCGGACGATGAACACTGAAGCTTTCTTT. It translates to CASSQDQRTMNTEAFF.

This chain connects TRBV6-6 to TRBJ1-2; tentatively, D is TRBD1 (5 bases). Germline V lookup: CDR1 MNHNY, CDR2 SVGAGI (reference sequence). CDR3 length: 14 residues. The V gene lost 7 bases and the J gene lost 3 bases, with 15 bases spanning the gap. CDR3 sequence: CASNPEVGDYGYTF. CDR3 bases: TGTGCCAGCAACCCCGAGGTAGGGGACTATGGCTACACCTTC.

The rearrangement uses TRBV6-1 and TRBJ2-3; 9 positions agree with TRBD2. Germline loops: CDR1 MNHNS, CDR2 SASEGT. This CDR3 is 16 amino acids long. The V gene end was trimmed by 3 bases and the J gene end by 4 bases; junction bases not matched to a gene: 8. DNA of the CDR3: TGTGCCAGCAGTGATAGCGGGAGTCATATTTCAGATACGCAGTATTTT. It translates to CASSDSGSHISDTQYF.

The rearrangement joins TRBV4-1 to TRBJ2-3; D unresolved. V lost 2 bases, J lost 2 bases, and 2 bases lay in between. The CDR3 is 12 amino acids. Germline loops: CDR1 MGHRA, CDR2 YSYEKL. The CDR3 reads CASSQFTDTQYF. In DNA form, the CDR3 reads TGCGCCAGCAGCCAATTCACAGATACGCAGTATTTT.

CDR3 region: CASSLLTGAEQYV. As DNA, the CDR3 is TGTGCCAGCAGTTTATTGACAGGGGCCGAGCAGTACGTC. The rearrangement links TRBV6-6 to TRBJ2-7; 8 nucleotides match TRBD1. Unmatched junction bases numbered 5, after V lost 4 bases and J lost 6 bases. The CDR3 is 13 residues long. Germline lookup yields CDR1 MNHNY and CDR2 SVGAGI (reference sequence).

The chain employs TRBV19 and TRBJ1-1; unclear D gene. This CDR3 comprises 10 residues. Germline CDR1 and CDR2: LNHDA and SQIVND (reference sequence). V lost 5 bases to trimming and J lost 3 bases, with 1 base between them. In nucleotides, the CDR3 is TGTGCCAGTAGTCACACTGAAGCTTTCTTT. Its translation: CASSHTEAFF.

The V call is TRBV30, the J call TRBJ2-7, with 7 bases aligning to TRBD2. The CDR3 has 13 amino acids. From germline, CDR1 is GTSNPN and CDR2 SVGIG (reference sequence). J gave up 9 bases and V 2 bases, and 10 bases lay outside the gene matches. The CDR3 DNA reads TGTGCCTGGAGTCCCCCCTCGCAGCGGGGGCAGTACTTC. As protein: CAWSPPSQRGQYF.

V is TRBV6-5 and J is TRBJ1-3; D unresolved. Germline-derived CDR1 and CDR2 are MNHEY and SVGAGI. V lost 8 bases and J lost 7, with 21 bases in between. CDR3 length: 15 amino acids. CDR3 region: CASARTFRSGNTIYF. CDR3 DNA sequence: TGTGCCAGCGCACGGACGTTTCGTAGCGGGAACACCATATATTTT.

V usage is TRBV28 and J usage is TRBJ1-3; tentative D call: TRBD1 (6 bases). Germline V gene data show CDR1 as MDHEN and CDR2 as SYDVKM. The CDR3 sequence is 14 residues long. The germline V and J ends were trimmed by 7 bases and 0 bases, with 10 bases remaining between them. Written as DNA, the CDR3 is TGTGCCAGCAAAGGGGGGCCCTCTGGAAACACCATATATTTT. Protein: CASKGGPSGNTIYF.

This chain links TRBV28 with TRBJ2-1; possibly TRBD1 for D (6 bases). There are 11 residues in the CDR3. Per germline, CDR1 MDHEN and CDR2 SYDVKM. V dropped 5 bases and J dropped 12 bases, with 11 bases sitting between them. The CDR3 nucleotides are TGTGCCAGCAGTCGATGGGGGCTGCAGTTCTTC. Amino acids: CASSRWGLQFF. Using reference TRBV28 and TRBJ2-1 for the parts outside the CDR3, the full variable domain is DVKVTQSSRYLVKRTGEKVFLECVQDMDHENMFWYRQDPGLGLRLIYFSYDVKMKEKGDIPEGYSVSREKKERFSLILESASTNQTSMYLCASSRWGLQFFGPGTRLTVL.

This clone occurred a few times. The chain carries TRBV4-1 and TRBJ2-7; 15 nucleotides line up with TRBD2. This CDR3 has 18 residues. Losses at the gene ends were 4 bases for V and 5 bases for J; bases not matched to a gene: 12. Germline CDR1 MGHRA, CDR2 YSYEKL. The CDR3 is CASSPGLAGGLRVHEQYF. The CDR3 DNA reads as TGCGCCAGCAGCCCGGGACTAGCGGGAGGCCTTCGGGTCCACGAGCAGTACTTC.

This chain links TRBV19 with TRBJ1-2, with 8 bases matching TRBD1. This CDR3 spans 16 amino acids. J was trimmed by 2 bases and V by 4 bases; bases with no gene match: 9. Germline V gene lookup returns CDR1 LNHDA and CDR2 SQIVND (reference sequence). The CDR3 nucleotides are TGTGCCAGTAGTAGGTGGACAGGGCGTTCGAACTATGGCTACACCTTC. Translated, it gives CASSRWTGRSNYGYTF.

CDR3 sequence reads: CASNGQGAVQPQHF. CDR3 bases: TGTGCCAGCAACGGACAGGGGGCCGTTCAGCCCCAGCATTTT. This chain joins TRBV6-6 and TRBJ1-5; 11 bases are shared with TRBD1. The V gene end was trimmed by 7 bases and the J gene end by 6 bases; junction bases not matched to a gene: 5. Germline V CDR1 and CDR2: MNHNY, SVGAGI (reference sequence). The CDR3 is 14 amino acids.

Here the CDR3 reads CASSEWGGVSGYGYTF. CDR3 nucleotide sequence: TGTGCCAGCAGTGAATGGGGAGGGGTTTCAGGCTATGGCTACACCTTC. The rearrangement uses TRBV6-1 and TRBJ1-2; possibly TRBD1 for D (5 bases). V lost 2 bases and J 4 bases, leaving 17 bases between the germline ends. The CDR3 is 16 residues long. Germline CDR1 MNHNS, CDR2 SASEGT.

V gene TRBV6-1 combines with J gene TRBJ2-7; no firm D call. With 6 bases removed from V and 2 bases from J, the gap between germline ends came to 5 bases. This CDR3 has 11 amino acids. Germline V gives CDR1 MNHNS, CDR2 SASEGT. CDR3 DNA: TGTGCCAGCAGATCAACCTACGAGCAGTACTTC. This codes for CASRSTYEQYF.

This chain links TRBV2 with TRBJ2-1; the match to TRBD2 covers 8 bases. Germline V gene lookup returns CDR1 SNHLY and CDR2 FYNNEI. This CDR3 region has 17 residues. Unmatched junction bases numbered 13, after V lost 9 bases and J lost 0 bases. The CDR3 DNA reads TGTGCCAGTCTCCCCCCTAGCGGGTGGGGCTCCTACAATGAGCAGTTCTTC. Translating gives CASLPPSGWGSYNEQFF. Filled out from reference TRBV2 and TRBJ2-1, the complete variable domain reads EPEVTQTPSHQVTQMGQEVILRCVPISNHLYFYWYRQILGQKVEFLVSFYNNEISEKSEIFDDQFSVERPDGSNFTLKIRSTKLEDSAMYFCASLPPSGWGSYNEQFFGPGTRLTVL.